This T cell receptor (beta chain) was recorded in a study of blood T cell repertoires in COVID-19. Looking at the study overall: Acute-phase and convalescent COVID-19 samples originated in the United States, Italy and Spain. PBMCs, B-cell-depleted T cells, or T cells provided the cDNA or gDNA that made up the material.

The authors' processing: Nucleated cell counts were estimated from reference gene primer amplification. Method: immunoSEQ multiplex PCR; TCRdb's copy keeps in-frame clones and lacks some. D and trimming come from the DNA, and the V and J calls and clone size come from that table. The sample holds some 200,000 clones, 85% seen once. V was trimmed by 3 bases and J by 1 base, leaving 13 bases between them. Germline values: CDR1 SGHRS, CDR2 YFSETQ. The CDR3 has 15 amino acids. The TCR was taken from a man over 45 who had recovered from COVID-19. This chain uses TRBV5-1 with TRBJ1-1; possible D gene TRBD1, 5 bases. Sample: peripheral blood. The chain's CDR3 is CASSSIGGENTEAFF. The CDR3 DNA follows: TGCGCCAGCAGCTCCATAGGAGGGGAGAACACTGAAGCTTTCTTT.